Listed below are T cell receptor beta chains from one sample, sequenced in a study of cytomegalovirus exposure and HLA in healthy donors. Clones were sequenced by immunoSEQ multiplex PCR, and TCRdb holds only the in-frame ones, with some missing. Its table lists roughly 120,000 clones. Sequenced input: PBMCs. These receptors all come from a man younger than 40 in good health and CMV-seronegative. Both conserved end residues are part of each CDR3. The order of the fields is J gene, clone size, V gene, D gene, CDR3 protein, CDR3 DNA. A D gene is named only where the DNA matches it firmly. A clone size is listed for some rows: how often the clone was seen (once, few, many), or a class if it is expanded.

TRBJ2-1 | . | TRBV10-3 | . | CATEGSGLNEQFF | TGTGCCACAGAGGGTAGCGGACTCAATGAGCAGTTCTTC
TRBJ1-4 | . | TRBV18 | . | CASSPGGQLINEKLFF | TGTGCCAGCTCACCCGGTGGACAGTTAATAAATGAAAAACTGTTTTTT
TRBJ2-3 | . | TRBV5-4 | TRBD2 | CASSLGLAGGNTQYF | TGTGCCAGCAGCTTGGGGCTAGCGGGGGGGAATACGCAGTATTTT
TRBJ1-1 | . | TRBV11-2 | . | CASSPEVTEAFF | TGTGCCAGCAGCCCTGAGGTCACTGAAGCTTTCTTT
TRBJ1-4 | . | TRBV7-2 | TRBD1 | CASSLWGTGGEKLFF | TGTGCCAGCAGCTTATGGGGGACAGGAGGGGAAAAACTGTTTTTT
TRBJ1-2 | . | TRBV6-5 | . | CASRRGGDFSYGYTF | TGTGCCAGCAGAAGGGGAGGGGACTTCTCCTATGGCTACACCTTC
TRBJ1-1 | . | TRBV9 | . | CASSVGKARENTEAFF | TGTGCCAGCAGCGTAGGAAAGGCCAGGGAGAACACTGAAGCTTTCTTT
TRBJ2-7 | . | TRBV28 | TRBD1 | CASSNRGTYEQYF | TGTGCCAGCAGTAACAGGGGTACGTACGAGCAGTACTTC
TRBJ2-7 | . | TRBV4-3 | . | CASSQARSYSEQYF | TGCGCCAGCAGCCAAGCGAGGTCGTATTCCGAGCAGTACTTC
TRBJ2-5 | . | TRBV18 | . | CASSPRGGQETQYF | TGTGCCAGCTCACCACGAGGGGGCCAAGAGACCCAGTACTTC
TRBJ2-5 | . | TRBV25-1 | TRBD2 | CASSGRGGSETQYF | TGTGCCAGCAGTGGAAGGGGAGGGAGTGAGACCCAGTACTTC
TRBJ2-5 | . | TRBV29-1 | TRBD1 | CSVLRDRETQYF | TGCAGCGTCCTCCGGGACAGAGAGACCCAGTACTTC
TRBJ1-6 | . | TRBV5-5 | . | CASSSDRPNSPLHF | TGTGCCAGCAGTTCCGACAGGCCGAATTCACCCCTCCACTTT
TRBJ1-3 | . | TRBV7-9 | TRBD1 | CASSRIGTGISGNTIYF | TGTGCCAGCAGCCGAATTGGGACAGGAATCTCTGGAAACACCATATATTTT
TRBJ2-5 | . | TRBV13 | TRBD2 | CASSSGGSGGLQETQYF | TGTGCCAGCAGTTCCGGGGGAAGCGGGGGGCTCCAAGAGACCCAGTACTTC
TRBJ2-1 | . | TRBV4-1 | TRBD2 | CASSRGGERGSRGEQFF | TGCGCCAGCAGCCGGGGGGGTGAGCGGGGGAGCAGGGGTGAGCAGTTCTTC
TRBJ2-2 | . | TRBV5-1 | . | CASSIGTGTGELFF | TGCGCCAGCAGCATAGGTACAGGAACCGGGGAGCTGTTTTTT
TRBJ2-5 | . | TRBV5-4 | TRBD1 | CASSKDRGRETQYF | TGTGCCAGCAGCAAGGACAGGGGTCGCGAGACCCAGTACTTC
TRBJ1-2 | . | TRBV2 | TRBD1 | CASSGSPGQGIAGYTF | TGTGCCAGCAGCGGTTCGCCGGGACAGGGGATCGCTGGCTACACCTTC
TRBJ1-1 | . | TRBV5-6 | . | CASSLTGLGPEAFF | TGTGCCAGCAGCTTGACAGGGCTGGGGCCTGAAGCTTTCTTT
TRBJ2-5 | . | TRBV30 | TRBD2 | CACRHYGRGGSETQYF | TGTGCCTGCAGACACTACGGACGGGGGGGCTCGGAGACCCAGTACTTC
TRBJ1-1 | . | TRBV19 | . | CASSIIGGTVNTEAFF | TGTGCCAGTAGTATTATTGGGGGGACGGTGAACACTGAAGCTTTCTTT
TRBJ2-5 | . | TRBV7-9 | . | CASSLWPGSETQYF | TGTGCCAGCAGCTTATGGCCGGGGAGCGAGACCCAGTACTTC
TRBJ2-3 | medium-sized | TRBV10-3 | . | CAISAVSADTQYF | TGTGCCATCAGTGCGGTTAGCGCAGATACGCAGTATTTT
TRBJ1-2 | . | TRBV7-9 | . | CASSRDSPGYTF | TGTGCCAGCAGCCGGGACTCCCCGGGCTACACCTTC
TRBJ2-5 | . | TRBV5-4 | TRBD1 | CASSLFRGTVGETQYF | TGTGCCAGCAGCTTGTTTAGGGGGACAGTTGGAGAGACCCAGTACTTC
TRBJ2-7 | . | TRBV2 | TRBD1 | CASSYRGRQYEQYF | TGTGCCAGCAGTTACAGGGGGCGGCAGTACGAGCAGTACTTC
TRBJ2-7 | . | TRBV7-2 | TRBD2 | CASSFSLAGGSYEQYF | TGTGCCAGCAGCTTCAGTCTAGCGGGGGGCTCCTACGAGCAGTACTTC
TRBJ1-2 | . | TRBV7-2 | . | CASSLYQVSNYGYTF | TGTGCCAGCAGCTTGTACCAGGTTTCTAACTATGGCTACACCTTC
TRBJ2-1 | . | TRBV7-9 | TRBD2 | CASRPLAGETYNEQFF | TGTGCCAGCAGACCACTAGCGGGGGAAACCTACAATGAGCAGTTCTTC
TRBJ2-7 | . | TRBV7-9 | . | CASNPPGTYEQYF | TGTGCCAGCAACCCCCCGGGGACCTACGAGCAGTACTTC
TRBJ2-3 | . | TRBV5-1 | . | CASSGGTVASTDTQYF | TGCGCCAGCAGCGGGGGGACCGTTGCTAGCACAGATACGCAGTATTTT
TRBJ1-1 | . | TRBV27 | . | CASRRDPRGNTEAFF | TGTGCCAGCAGACGAGACCCCCGGGGGAACACTGAAGCTTTCTTT
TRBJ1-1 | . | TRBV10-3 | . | CAISSGFTEAFF | TGTGCCATCAGTTCAGGGTTCACTGAAGCTTTCTTT
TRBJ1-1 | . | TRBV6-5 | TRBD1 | CASSSYRGHTEAFF | TGTGCCAGCAGTTCCTACAGGGGGCACACTGAAGCTTTCTTT
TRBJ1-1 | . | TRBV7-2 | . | CASSLGLRGISEAFF | TGTGCCAGCAGCTTAGGTCTCCGGGGTATTAGTGAAGCTTTCTTT
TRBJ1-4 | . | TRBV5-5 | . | CASSPQGNHNEKLFF | TGTGCCAGCAGCCCACAGGGAAATCACAATGAAAAACTGTTTTTT
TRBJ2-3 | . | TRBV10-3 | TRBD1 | CAISGYRGVGTDTQYF | TGTGCCATCAGTGGGTACAGGGGAGTTGGCACAGATACGCAGTATTTT
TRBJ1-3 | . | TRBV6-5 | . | CASRRTALLRNHIYF | TGTGCCAGCAGGAGGACAGCGCTCCTCCGGAACCACATATATTTT
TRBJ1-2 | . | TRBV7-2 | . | CASSAGQSYGYTF | TGTGCCAGCAGCGCAGGACAGTCCTATGGCTACACCTTC
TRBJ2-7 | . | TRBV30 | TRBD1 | CAWSLTGLSGEQYF | TGTGCCTGGAGTTTGACAGGGTTATCGGGCGAGCAGTACTTC
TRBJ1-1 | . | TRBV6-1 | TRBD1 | CASIWDRGAPSAFF | TGTGCCAGCATTTGGGACAGGGGGGCCCCCTCAGCTTTCTTT
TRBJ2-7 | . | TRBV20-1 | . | CSAREYEQYF | TGCAGTGCTAGGGAGTACGAGCAGTACTTC
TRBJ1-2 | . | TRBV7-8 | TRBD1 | CASSPRGGGQGFFGTF | TGTGCCAGCAGCCCCAGAGGAGGGGGACAGGGTTTTTTCGGCACCTTC
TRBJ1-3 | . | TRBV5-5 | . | CASRIQGGDGNTIYF | TGTGCCAGCAGGATACAAGGGGGTGACGGAAACACCATATATTTT
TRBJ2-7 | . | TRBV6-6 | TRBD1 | CASSSTGGTAEQYF | TGTGCCAGCAGTTCAACAGGGGGTACGGCCGAGCAGTACTTC
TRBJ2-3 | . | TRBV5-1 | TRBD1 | CASSPGTGLGTQYF | TGCGCCAGCAGCCCGGGGACAGGGTTAGGTACGCAGTATTTT
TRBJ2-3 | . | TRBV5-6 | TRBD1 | CASSRGTEPTDTQYF | TGTGCCAGCAGCAGGGGGACAGAGCCCACAGATACGCAGTATTTT
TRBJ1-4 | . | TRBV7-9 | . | CASSLAGFREKLFF | TGTGCCAGCAGCCTGGCGGGGTTCCGAGAAAAACTGTTTTTT
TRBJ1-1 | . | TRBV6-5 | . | CASSLTANTEAFF | TGTGCCAGCAGCCTCACAGCGAACACTGAAGCTTTCTTT
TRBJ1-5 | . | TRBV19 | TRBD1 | CASSANRDSHQPQHF | TGTGCCAGTAGTGCCAACCGGGACAGCCATCAGCCCCAGCATTTT
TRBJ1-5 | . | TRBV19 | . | CASSILGLGGQPQHF | TGTGCCAGTAGTATTTTGGGACTCGGGGGGCAGCCCCAGCATTTT
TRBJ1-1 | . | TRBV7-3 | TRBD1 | CASSLTGGKAEAFF | TGTGCCAGCAGCTTAACAGGGGGCAAAGCTGAAGCTTTCTTT
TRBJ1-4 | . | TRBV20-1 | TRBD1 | CSAGQAEKLFF | TGCAGTGCGGGACAGGCTGAAAAACTGTTTTTT
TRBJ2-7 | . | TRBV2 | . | CASMRDLGEQYF | TGTGCCAGCATGAGGGATCTCGGAGAGCAGTACTTC
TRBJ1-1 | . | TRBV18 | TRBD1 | CASSPGQGNTEAFF | TGTGCCAGCTCACCGGGACAGGGGAACACTGAAGCTTTCTTT
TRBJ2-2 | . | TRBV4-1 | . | CASSPLWQGTGELFF | TGCGCCAGCAGCCCTTTATGGCAGGGTACCGGGGAGCTGTTTTTT
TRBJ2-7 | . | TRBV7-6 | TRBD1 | CASSAGQGIYEQYF | TGTGCCAGCAGCGCCGGACAGGGGATCTACGAGCAGTACTTC